Many counts were recorded for the clone carrying this T cell receptor (beta chain). Its antigen is as yet unknown. The ends were cut back, 4 bases at V and 0 bases at J, with 16 bases in the middle. This CDR3 has 16 amino acids. Germline CDR1 reads SGHKS; CDR2 reads YYEKEE (reference sequence). As the method for making TCR beta libraries, quantitative 5'-RACE with molecular barcodes was used. TCRdb reprocessed the 5' RACE reads with MiXCR, giving one entry per CDR3 protein. The sample records 250,000 or so distinct CDR3 sequences, approximately 10% being singletons. The record originates from a study of CD8 T cells in ankylosing spondylitis. The study's findings and limits: Disease-linked clones were reportedly significantly enriched in matched ankylosing spondylitis synovial fluid.

The chain links TRBV5-5 to TRBJ1-1; D may be TRBD1 (5 bases). The material sequenced was blood, either unsorted or a sorted T cell fraction (not recorded which). This TCR was recovered from a male donor with ankylosing spondylitis or in good health (not recorded which). In DNA, the CDR3 is TGTGCCAGCAGCCCAATGGGACTTCCCATGAACACTGAAGCTTTCTTT. This gives the protein CASSPMGLPMNTEAFF.